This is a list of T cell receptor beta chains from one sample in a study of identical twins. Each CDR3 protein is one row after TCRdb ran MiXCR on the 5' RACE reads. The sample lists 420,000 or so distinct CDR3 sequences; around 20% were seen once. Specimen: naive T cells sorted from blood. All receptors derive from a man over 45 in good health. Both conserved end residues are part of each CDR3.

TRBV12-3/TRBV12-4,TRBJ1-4,CASRPINREKLFF
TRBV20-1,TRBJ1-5,CSARGAGIYSNQPQHF
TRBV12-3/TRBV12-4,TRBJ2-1,CASNLAGDNEQFF
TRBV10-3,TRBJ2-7,CAISESPAGGLRTYEQYF
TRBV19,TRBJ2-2,CASSMVGRELFF
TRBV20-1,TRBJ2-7,CSATPAGLPYEQYF
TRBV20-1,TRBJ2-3,CSATRAGRIFTDTQYF
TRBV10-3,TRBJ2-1,CAISEGSGNYNEQFF
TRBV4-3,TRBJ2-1,CASSQDRGARDEQFF
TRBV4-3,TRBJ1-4,CASSQGDRPATNEKLFF
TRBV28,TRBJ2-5,CASRGTGAQETQYF
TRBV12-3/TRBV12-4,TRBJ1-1,CASSLSGNSGAEAFF
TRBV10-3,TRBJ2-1,CAISRDSPDEQFF
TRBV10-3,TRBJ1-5,CAISDRTGEIQPQHF
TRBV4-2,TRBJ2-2,CASSQGNGRTNTGELFF
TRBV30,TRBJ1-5,CAWSLGQGYQPQHF
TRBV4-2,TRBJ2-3,CASSQDTPGASTDTQYF
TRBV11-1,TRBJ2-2,CASSSHGSHLGHTGELFF
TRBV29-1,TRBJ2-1,CSVEALTSGRAGYNEQFF
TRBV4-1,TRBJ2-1,CASSRWTSGGLPPSSYNEQFF
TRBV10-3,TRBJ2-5,CATTDRVQETQYF
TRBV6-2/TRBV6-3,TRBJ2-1,CASRTTRAPPYNEQFF
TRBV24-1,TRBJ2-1,CATSDATSVSYNEQFF
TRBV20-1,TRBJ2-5,CSASLTTGQETQYF
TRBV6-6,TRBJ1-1,CASSTDGNTEAFF
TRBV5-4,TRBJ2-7,CASSLDADLSSYEQYF
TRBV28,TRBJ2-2,CASMTHQNTGELFF
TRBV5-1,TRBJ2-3,CASSLTVGGDTQYF
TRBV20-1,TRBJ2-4,CSAGQWTAKNIQYF
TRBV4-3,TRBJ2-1,CASSQDWGTGFSYNEQFF
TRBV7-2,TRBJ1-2,CASSLDGTGYGYTF
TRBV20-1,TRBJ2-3,CSVLAHPNTDTQYF
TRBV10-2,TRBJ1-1,CASSPGSRGPEAFF
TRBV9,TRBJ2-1,CASSVAAASEVNEQFF
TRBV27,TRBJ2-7,CASSSLAGVAYEQYF
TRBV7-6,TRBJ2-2,CASSLELTGELFF
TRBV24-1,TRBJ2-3,CATSSTRDYTDTQYF
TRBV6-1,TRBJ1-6,CASSEGQGNRAHF
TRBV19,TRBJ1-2,CASTASRGDNYGYTF
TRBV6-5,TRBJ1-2,CASSYLQGAAGYTF
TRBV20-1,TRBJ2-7,CSARPPWGYEQYF
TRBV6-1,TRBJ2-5,CASSLPGAETQYF
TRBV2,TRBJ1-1,CASTDREVTEAFF
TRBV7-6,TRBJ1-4,CASSPRQGRSEKLFF
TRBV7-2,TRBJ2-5,CASSSQGGRETQYF
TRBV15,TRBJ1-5,CATSRDLRGQPQHF
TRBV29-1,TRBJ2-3,CSVGDLTDTQYF
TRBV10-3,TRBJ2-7,CAISEYSSYEQYF
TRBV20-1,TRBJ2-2,CSARKLAVRNTGELFF
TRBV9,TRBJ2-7,CASSPHEAGYEQYF
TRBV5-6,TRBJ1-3,CASRKGTVIQDPGNTIYF
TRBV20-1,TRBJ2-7,CSAQNRAGGTYEQYF
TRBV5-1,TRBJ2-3,CASSFVWDRVTDTQYF
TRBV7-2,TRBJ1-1,CASSLVSTRGNTEAFF
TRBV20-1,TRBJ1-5,CSAFNSNQPQHF
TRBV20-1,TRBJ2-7,CSARELGKYEQYF
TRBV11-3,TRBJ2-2,CASSLVAGTGELFF
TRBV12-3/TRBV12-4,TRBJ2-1,CASSRAYTVEQFF
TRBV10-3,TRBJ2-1,CAASVSYNEQFF
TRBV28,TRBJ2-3,CASSIRLAEYTDTQYF